This is a list of T cell receptor beta chains from one sample in a study of cytomegalovirus exposure and HLA in healthy donors. The protocol was immunoSEQ multiplex PCR, while the TCRdb copy is restricted to in-frame clones and leaves out a portion. This table holds around 160,000 clones, 65% to 85% found once. Sequencing input: PBMCs. Every receptor here comes from a woman aged 18-35 years in good health and CMV-seronegative. The CDR3 runs from the conserved cysteine through the conserved F or W. A D gene is named only where the DNA matches it firmly. Clone size appears in some rows only: once, few, many, or a class for an expanded clone.

clone_size	v_call	j_call	d_call	cdr3_aa	cdr3_nt
.	TRBV18	TRBJ1-1	.	CASSPLGRRTNTEAFF	TGTGCCAGCTCACCTTTAGGACGGAGGACGAACACTGAAGCTTTCTTT
.	TRBV13	TRBJ1-6	.	CASSIGGARPNSPLHF	TGTGCCAGCAGCATAGGGGGTGCGCGGCCTAATTCACCCCTCCACTTT
.	TRBV30	TRBJ2-6	TRBD1	CASTTGGSLAGANVLTF	TGTGCCTCTACGACAGGGGGCTCATTAGCTGGGGCCAACGTCCTGACTTTC
.	TRBV9	TRBJ1-2	TRBD1	CASSVPGQENYGYTF	TGTGCCAGCAGCGTGCCGGGACAGGAAAACTATGGCTACACCTTC
.	TRBV7-9	TRBJ2-2	.	CASSPQVGELFF	TGTGCCAGCAGCCCCCAGGTCGGGGAGCTGTTTTTT
.	TRBV20-1	TRBJ2-7	TRBD2	CSAVAGAAEYF	TGCAGTGCTGTAGCGGGGGCTGCGGAGTACTTC
few	TRBV29-1	TRBJ2-7	TRBD1	CSVGDRDF	TGCAGCGTCGGGGACAGGGACTTC
few	TRBV9	TRBJ2-3	TRBD2	CASSVISGGGSTDTQYF	TGTGCCAGCAGCGTTATTAGCGGGGGAGGGAGCACAGATACGCAGTATTTT
.	TRBV19	TRBJ2-1	TRBD2	CASSSLGTSVYNEQFF	TGTGCCAGTAGTAGTTTGGGGACTAGCGTCTACAATGAGCAGTTCTTC
.	TRBV5-4	TRBJ2-2	.	CASSRDTISNAGELFF	TGTGCCAGCAGCCGGGACACTATCTCGAACGCCGGGGAGCTGTTTTTT
.	TRBV5-6	TRBJ1-2	.	CASSLSQRLYGYTF	TGTGCCAGCAGCTTGTCCCAGAGGCTCTATGGCTACACCTTC
.	TRBV30	TRBJ2-6	TRBD2	CAWGRGGANVLTF	TGTGCCTGGGGGCGGGGGGGGGCCAACGTCCTGACTTTC
.	TRBV27	TRBJ1-1	.	CASATGMGEAFF	TGTGCCAGCGCTACCGGGATGGGAGAAGCTTTCTTT
.	TRBV2	TRBJ2-2	TRBD1	CASRGDRSNTGELFF	TGTGCCAGCAGGGGGGACAGGTCGAACACCGGGGAGCTGTTTTTT
once	TRBV12-2	TRBJ1-4	.	CASRYDRRDEKLFF	TGTGCAAGTCGCTATGACAGGCGGGATGAAAAACTGTTTTTT
.	TRBV6-5	TRBJ2-4	TRBD1	CASSIGTENIQYF	TGTGCCAGCAGCATCGGGACAGAAAACATTCAGTACTTC
.	TRBV27	TRBJ2-7	.	CASALKGLSYEQYF	TGTGCCAGCGCCCTTAAAGGACTCTCCTACGAGCAGTACTTC
.	TRBV15	TRBJ1-3	.	CATSRFSVSGNTIYF	TGTGCCACCAGCAGGTTTTCGGTCTCTGGAAACACCATATATTTT
.	TRBV7-9	TRBJ1-1	.	CASSRTPGPEVNTEAFF	TGTGCCAGCAGCAGGACACCCGGTCCAGAGGTGAACACTGAAGCTTTCTTT
.	TRBV27	TRBJ2-2	TRBD1	CASSVTGRQGTVGELFF	TGTGCCAGCAGCGTTACGGGACGACAGGGTACGGTCGGGGAGCTGTTTTTT
.	TRBV7-5	TRBJ1-6	.	CVRSLELGVNSPLHF	TGTGTCAGAAGCTTAGAGCTCGGGGTAAATTCACCCCTCCACTTT
.	TRBV5-6	TRBJ2-7	TRBD2	CASSLVAGGNHEQYF	TGTGCCAGCAGCTTGGTGGCGGGGGGAAACCACGAGCAGTACTTC